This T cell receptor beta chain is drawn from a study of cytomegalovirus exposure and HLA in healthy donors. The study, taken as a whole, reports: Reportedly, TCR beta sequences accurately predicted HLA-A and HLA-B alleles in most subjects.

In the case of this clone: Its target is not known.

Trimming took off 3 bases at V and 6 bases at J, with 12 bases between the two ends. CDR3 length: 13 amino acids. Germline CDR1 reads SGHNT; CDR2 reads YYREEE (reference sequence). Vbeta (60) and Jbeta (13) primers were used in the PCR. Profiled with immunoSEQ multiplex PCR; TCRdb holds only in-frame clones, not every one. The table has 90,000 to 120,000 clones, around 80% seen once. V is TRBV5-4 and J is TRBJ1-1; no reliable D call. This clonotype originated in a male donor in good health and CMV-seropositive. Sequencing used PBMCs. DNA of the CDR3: TGTGCCAGCAGCTCGAACTACTTCGCTGAAGCTTTCTTT. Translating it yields CASSSNYFAEAFF.